This is a list of T cell receptor beta chains from one sample in a study of blood T cell repertoires in COVID-19. Method: immunoSEQ multiplex PCR; TCRdb's copy keeps in-frame clones and lacks some. The sample includes approximately 200,000 clones, approximately 86% seen only once; the top ten take around 4.5%. The sequencing sample was made of PBMCs or T cells enriched from blood (not recorded which). The receptor set was obtained from a young woman who had been exposed to COVID-19. CDR3s include the opening cysteine and the closing phenylalanine or tryptophan. Fields, in order: CDR3 protein, CDR3 DNA, V gene, J gene, clone size, D gene. The D gene is left open where the match is weak. Not all rows give a size; the values are once, few, many and, for expanded clones, a class.

cdr3_aa: CASSPRGGLSNTGELFF
cdr3_nt: TGTGCCAGCAGTCCACGTGGAGGACTTTCGAACACCGGGGAGCTGTTTTTT
v_call: TRBV6-6
j_call: TRBJ2-2
clone_size: -
d_call: -

cdr3_aa: CASSPVGGEQFF
cdr3_nt: TGTGCCAGCTCACCAGTGGGGGGTGAGCAGTTCTTC
v_call: TRBV18
j_call: TRBJ2-1
clone_size: -
d_call: -

cdr3_aa: CASSSRDRVPYEQYF
cdr3_nt: TGTGCCAGCAGCAGCCGGGACAGGGTCCCATACGAGCAGTACTTC
v_call: TRBV7-9
j_call: TRBJ2-7
clone_size: -
d_call: TRBD1

cdr3_aa: CASSLATGNTGELFF
cdr3_nt: TGTGCCAGCAGCCTCGCGACAGGGAACACCGGGGAGCTGTTTTTT
v_call: TRBV3-1/TRBV3-2
j_call: TRBJ2-2
clone_size: -
d_call: -

cdr3_aa: CASSLDRANSPLHF
cdr3_nt: TGTGCCAGCAGCTTAGATCGTGCGAATTCACCCCTCCACTTT
v_call: TRBV7-9
j_call: TRBJ1-6
clone_size: -
d_call: -

cdr3_aa: CASSPRLARGSSYNEQFF
cdr3_nt: TGTGCCAGCAGCCCCCGACTAGCGCGGGGGAGCTCCTACAATGAGCAGTTCTTC
v_call: TRBV9
j_call: TRBJ2-1
clone_size: -
d_call: TRBD2

cdr3_aa: CASSSSAARSGGDHNEQFF
cdr3_nt: TGTGCCAGCAGTTCCTCCGCAGCACGGTCCGGGGGGGACCACAATGAGCAGTTCTTC
v_call: TRBV2
j_call: TRBJ2-1
clone_size: -
d_call: TRBD2

cdr3_aa: CASSLVGSSGANVLTF
cdr3_nt: TGCGCCAGCAGCTTGGTGGGCAGCTCTGGGGCCAACGTCCTGACTTTC
v_call: TRBV5-1
j_call: TRBJ2-6
clone_size: -
d_call: -

cdr3_aa: CASSPKGRPQHF
cdr3_nt: TGTGCCAGCAGCCCAAAGGGGCGGCCCCAGCATTTT
v_call: TRBV28
j_call: TRBJ1-5
clone_size: -
d_call: -

cdr3_aa: CASSFTINTEAFF
cdr3_nt: TGCGCCAGCAGCTTCACTATAAACACTGAAGCTTTCTTT
v_call: TRBV5-1
j_call: TRBJ1-1
clone_size: -
d_call: -

cdr3_aa: CASSPRTGGGGTQYF
cdr3_nt: TGTGCCAGCAGCCCCCGGACAGGGGGTGGTGGGACCCAGTACTTC
v_call: TRBV7-7
j_call: TRBJ2-5
clone_size: once
d_call: TRBD1

cdr3_aa: CATCMKGGAPRALHF
cdr3_nt: TGCGCCACTTGCATGAAGGGAGGTGCGCCTAGGGCCCTCCACTTT
v_call: TRBV10-1
j_call: TRBJ1-6
clone_size: -
d_call: -

cdr3_aa: CASMRRTGGLRANVLTF
cdr3_nt: TGTGCCAGTATGAGGAGGACAGGGGGCCTCAGGGCCAACGTCCTGACTTTC
v_call: TRBV19
j_call: TRBJ2-6
clone_size: -
d_call: TRBD1

cdr3_aa: CASSRQQGSYYEQYF
cdr3_nt: TGTGCCAGCTCACGACAACAGGGGTCTTACTACGAGCAGTACTTC
v_call: TRBV18
j_call: TRBJ2-7
clone_size: -
d_call: TRBD1

cdr3_aa: CASMPPGNINEKLFF
cdr3_nt: TGTGCCAGTATGCCCCCCGGGAACATAAATGAAAAACTGTTTTTT
v_call: TRBV19
j_call: TRBJ1-4
clone_size: -
d_call: -

cdr3_aa: CASSFTPGRSGYTF
cdr3_nt: TGCGCCAGCAGCTTTACTCCCGGTCGGTCCGGCTACACCTTC
v_call: TRBV5-1
j_call: TRBJ1-2
clone_size: -
d_call: -

cdr3_aa: CASSVGGFPYEQYF
cdr3_nt: TGTGCCAGCAGCGTGGGGGGGTTTCCCTACGAGCAGTACTTC
v_call: TRBV9
j_call: TRBJ2-7
clone_size: few
d_call: TRBD2

cdr3_aa: CASSAWTGTHYGYTF
cdr3_nt: TGTGCCAGCAGCGCTTGGACAGGGACCCACTATGGCTACACCTTC
v_call: TRBV9
j_call: TRBJ1-2
clone_size: -
d_call: TRBD1

cdr3_aa: CAIKWESGSNSPLHF
cdr3_nt: TGTGCCATCAAGTGGGAAAGCGGGTCGAATTCACCCCTCCACTTT
v_call: TRBV10-3
j_call: TRBJ1-6
clone_size: few
d_call: -

cdr3_aa: CASRPGLAGYEQYF
cdr3_nt: TGTGCCAGCAGACCCGGACTAGCGGGGTACGAGCAGTACTTC
v_call: TRBV7-9
j_call: TRBJ2-7
clone_size: few
d_call: TRBD2

cdr3_aa: CASSEALLRTGGETQYF
cdr3_nt: TGTGCCAGCAGTGAAGCGCTTCTCAGGACAGGGGGAGAGACCCAGTACTTC
v_call: TRBV2
j_call: TRBJ2-5
clone_size: -
d_call: TRBD1

cdr3_aa: CASSQDGGGDTQYF
cdr3_nt: TGCGCCAGCAGCCAAGATGGGGGGGGAGATACGCAGTATTTT
v_call: TRBV4-1
j_call: TRBJ2-3
clone_size: -
d_call: TRBD2

cdr3_aa: CASSNKGQGIGELFF
cdr3_nt: TGTGCCAGCTCGAATAAGGGACAGGGAATCGGGGAGCTGTTTTTT
v_call: TRBV2
j_call: TRBJ2-2
clone_size: -
d_call: TRBD1

cdr3_aa: CASSQGGFSNQPQHF
cdr3_nt: TGTGCCAGCAGCCAAGGCGGTTTTAGCAATCAGCCCCAGCATTTT
v_call: TRBV3-1/TRBV3-2
j_call: TRBJ1-5
clone_size: -
d_call: -

cdr3_aa: CASSQGTGDNPSGNTIYF
cdr3_nt: TGCGCCAGCAGCCAAGGCACAGGGGACAATCCTAGCGGAAACACCATATATTTT
v_call: TRBV4-1
j_call: TRBJ1-3
clone_size: -
d_call: TRBD1

cdr3_aa: CASSPPGQNEAFF
cdr3_nt: TGTGCCAGCAGCCCGCCCGGACAGAATGAAGCTTTCTTT
v_call: TRBV11-2
j_call: TRBJ1-1
clone_size: -
d_call: -